These T cell receptor beta chains were read from a single sample in a study of T cell repertoires in cytomegalovirus infection. In TCRdb, the reads were re-called with MiXCR into one record per CDR3 protein. The sample has under 850,000 distinct CDR3 sequences, around 30% seen once. These receptors lack a known antigen. The sequencing here drew on cultured PBMCs, taken from culture after CMV antigen stimulation. These receptor sequences come from a human donor in good health (CMV status not recorded). Some clones in this sample may be carry-over from other donors' samples. Each CDR3 is given with its conserved first and last residue. D genes are given only for firm matches. Not every row has a clone size; where given, it reads once, few, many or a size class.

V	size	D	J	DNA	CDR3
TRBV19	few	NA	TRBJ2-7	TGTGCCACCTCCGGGACCACAAAACGAGACGAGCAGTACTTC	CATSGTTKRDEQYF
TRBV6-5	NA	NA	TRBJ2-2	TGTGCCAGCAGTTACGGCAGGGACACCGGGGAGCTGTTTTTT	CASSYGRDTGELFF
TRBV20-1	NA	NA	TRBJ1-1	TGCAGTGCTAGTCGTCGCATCCAAGCTTTCTTT	CSASRRIQAFF
TRBV7-2	few	NA	TRBJ2-1	TGTGCCAGCAGCATACGTGGTAACTCCTACAATGAGCAGTTCTTC	CASSIRGNSYNEQFF
TRBV7-2	few	NA	TRBJ1-4	TGTGCCAGCAGCCCCGACGCGGGCCGGGGAAAACTGTTTTTT	CASSPDAGRGKLFF
TRBV12-3/TRBV12-4	NA	NA	TRBJ2-4	TGTGCCAGCAGTTTAGCGCGTACAGACAAAAACATTCAGTACTTC	CASSLARTDKNIQYF
TRBV7-2	NA	NA	TRBJ1-6	TGTGCCAGCAGCCCCCTTCAGGGTCCTTCACCCCTCCACTTT	CASSPLQGPSPLHF
TRBV4-1	few	NA	TRBJ1-2	TGCGCCAGCTCCTTGGAGGCCCGGGCCAACTATGGCTACACCTTC	CASSLEARANYGYTF
TRBV7-6	few	NA	TRBJ2-1	TGTGCCAGCAGCTTTCGGGCAGGTTCGGGTGAGCAGTTCTTC	CASSFRAGSGEQFF
TRBV12-3/TRBV12-4	NA	NA	TRBJ2-3	TGTGCCAGCAGGTTGGGTTCGGGGTTCACAGATACGCAGTATTTT	CASRLGSGFTDTQYF